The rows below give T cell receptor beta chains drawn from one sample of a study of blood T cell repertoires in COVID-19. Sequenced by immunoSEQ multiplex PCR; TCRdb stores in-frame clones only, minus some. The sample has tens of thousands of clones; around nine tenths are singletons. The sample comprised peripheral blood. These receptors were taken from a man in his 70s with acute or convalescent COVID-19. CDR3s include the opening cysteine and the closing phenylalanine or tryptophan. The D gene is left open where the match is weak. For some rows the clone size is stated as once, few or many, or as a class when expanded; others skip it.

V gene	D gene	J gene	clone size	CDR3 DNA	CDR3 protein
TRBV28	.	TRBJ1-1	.	TGTGCCAGCAGGGGGCCGAACACTGAAGCTTTCTTT	CASRGPNTEAFF
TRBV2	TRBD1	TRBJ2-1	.	TGTGCCGCAAGGACAGGAGAAAATGAGCAGTTCTTC	CAARTGENEQFF
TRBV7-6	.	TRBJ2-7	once	TGTGCCAGCAGCCCAGGCGGGCCGGGATACTACGAGCAGTACTTC	CASSPGGPGYYEQYF
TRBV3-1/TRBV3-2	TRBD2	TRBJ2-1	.	TGTGCCAGCAGCCAGATAGCGGGGGGGAACAATGAGCAGTTCTTC	CASSQIAGGNNEQFF
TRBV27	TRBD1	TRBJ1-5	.	TGTGCCAGCAGTCCTTACGGGACAGGGGGCCCCTGGAGCAATCAGCCCCAGCATTTT	CASSPYGTGGPWSNQPQHF
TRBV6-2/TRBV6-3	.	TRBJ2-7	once	TGTGCCAGCAGTTACCCGCGACAGCTTGAGCAGTACTTC	CASSYPRQLEQYF
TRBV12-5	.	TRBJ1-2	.	TGTGCTAGTGGCAACACGGGGGGCGATAACTATGGCTACACCTTC	CASGNTGGDNYGYTF
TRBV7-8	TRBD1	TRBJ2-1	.	TGTGCCAGCAGCTTACTACTTGGGACAGGGAGCAATGAGCAGTTCTTC	CASSLLLGTGSNEQFF
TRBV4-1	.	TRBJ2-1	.	TGCGCCAGCAGGAGTCAGGGTAGGAGCAATGAGCAGTTCTTC	CASRSQGRSNEQFF
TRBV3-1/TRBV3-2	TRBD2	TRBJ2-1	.	TGTGCCAGCAGCCAAGCTCCTTGGCGGGAGAGCTCCTACAATGAGCAGTTCTTC	CASSQAPWRESSYNEQFF
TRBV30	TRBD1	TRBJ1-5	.	TGTGCCTGGAGTCCTCGGACAGGCCGCCAGGCCCAGCATTTT	CAWSPRTGRQAQHF
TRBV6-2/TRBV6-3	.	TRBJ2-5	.	TGTGCCAGCACCCCCCCGGGAGCGGTGGAGACCCAGTACTTC	CASTPPGAVETQYF
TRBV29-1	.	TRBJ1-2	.	TGCAGCGCCCCCAAGACAGAAAACTATGGCTACACCTTC	CSAPKTENYGYTF
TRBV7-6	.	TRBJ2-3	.	TGTGCCAGCAGCTTAACGGGGGTGGGGACAGATACGCAGTATTTT	CASSLTGVGTDTQYF
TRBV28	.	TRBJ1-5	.	TGTGCCAGCAGCTGGGGGCCTAATAGCAATCAGCCCCAGCATTTT	CASSWGPNSNQPQHF
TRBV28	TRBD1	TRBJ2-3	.	TGTGCCAGCAGTCCTCCGGGACAGGGCGGCTCCGATACGCAGTATTTT	CASSPPGQGGSDTQYF
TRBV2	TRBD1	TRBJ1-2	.	TGTGCCAGCAGGTTGGAACAGGGGGCGCAGGTCAATGGCTACACCTTC	CASRLEQGAQVNGYTF
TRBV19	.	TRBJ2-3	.	TGTGCCAGTAGGGTCCGCGGGGCCACAGATACGCAGTATTTT	CASRVRGATDTQYF
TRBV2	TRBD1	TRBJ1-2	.	TGTGCCAGCAGCGGGACAGGGAGAAATGGCTACACCTTC	CASSGTGRNGYTF
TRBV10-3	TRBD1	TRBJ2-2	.	TGTGCCATCAGTGAGTCCGACAGGGGAAAGGGCGTCGGGGAGCTGTTTTTT	CAISESDRGKGVGELFF
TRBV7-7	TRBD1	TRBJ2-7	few	TGTGCTAGCAGCTTAGGTTTTTCCCCGGGACAGGGAGAGTCCTACGAGCAGTACTTC	CASSLGFSPGQGESYEQYF
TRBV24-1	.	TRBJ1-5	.	TGTGCCACCAGTGGGGCGGGATATCAGCCCCAGCATTTT	CATSGAGYQPQHF
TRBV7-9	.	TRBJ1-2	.	TGTGCCAGCAGCTTAGAACGGGGGGCGGACTGGTTCTATGGCTACACCTTC	CASSLERGADWFYGYTF
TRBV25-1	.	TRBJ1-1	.	TGTGCCAGCACGGGACTTTCAACTGAAGCTTTCTTT	CASTGLSTEAFF